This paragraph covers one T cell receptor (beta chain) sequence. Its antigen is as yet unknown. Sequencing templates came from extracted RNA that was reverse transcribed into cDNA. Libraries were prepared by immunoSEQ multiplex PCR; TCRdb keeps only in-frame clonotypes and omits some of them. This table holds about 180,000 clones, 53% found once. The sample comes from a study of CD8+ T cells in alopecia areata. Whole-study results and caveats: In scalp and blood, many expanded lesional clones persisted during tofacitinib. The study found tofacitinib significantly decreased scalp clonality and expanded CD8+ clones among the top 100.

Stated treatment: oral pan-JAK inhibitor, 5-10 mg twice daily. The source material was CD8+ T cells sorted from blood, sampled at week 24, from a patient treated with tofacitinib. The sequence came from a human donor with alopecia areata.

The DNA for the CDR3 is TGTGCCAGCAGTTTATCGGGGGGTGGCGCAGATACGCAGTATTTT. The encoded protein is CASSLSGGGADTQYF. V is TRBV27 and J is TRBJ2-3; tentatively, D is TRBD2 (6 bases). The V gene's germline CDR1 is MNHEY and CDR2 SMNVEV (reference sequence). The V end lost 0 bases, the J end lost 4 bases, and 11 bases lay between the germline ends. CDR3 size: 15 residues.